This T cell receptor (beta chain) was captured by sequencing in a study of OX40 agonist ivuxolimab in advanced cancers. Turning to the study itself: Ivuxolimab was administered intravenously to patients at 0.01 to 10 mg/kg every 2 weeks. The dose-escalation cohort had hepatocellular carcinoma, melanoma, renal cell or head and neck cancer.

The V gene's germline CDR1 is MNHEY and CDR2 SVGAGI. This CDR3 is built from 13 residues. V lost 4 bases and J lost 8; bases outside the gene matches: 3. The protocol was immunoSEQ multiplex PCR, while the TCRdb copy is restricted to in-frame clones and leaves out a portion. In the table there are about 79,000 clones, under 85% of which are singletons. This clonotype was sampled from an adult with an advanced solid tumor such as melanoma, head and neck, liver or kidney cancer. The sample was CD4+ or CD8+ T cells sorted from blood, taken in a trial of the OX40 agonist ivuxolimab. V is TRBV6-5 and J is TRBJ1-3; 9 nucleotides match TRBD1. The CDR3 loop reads CASSSDRGHTIYF. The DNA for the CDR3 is TGTGCCAGCAGTTCGGACAGGGGACACACCATATATTTT.